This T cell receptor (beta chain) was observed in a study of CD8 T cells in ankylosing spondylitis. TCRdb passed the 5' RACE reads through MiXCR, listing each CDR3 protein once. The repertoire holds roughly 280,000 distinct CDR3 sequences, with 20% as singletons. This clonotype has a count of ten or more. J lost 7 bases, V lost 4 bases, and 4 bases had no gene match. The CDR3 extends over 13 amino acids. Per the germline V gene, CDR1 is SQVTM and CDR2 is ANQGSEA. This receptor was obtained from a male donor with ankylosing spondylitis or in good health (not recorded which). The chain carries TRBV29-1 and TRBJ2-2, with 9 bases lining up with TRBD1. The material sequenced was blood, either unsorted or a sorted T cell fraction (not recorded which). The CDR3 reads CSVVQGAIGELFF. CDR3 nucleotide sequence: TGCAGCGTTGTACAGGGGGCGATCGGGGAGCTGTTTTTT.